Below, 31 T cell receptor beta chains from the same sample are listed, as sequenced in a study of beta chain features in type 1 diabetes. Study-level results: People with Type 1 diabetes carried modestly yet significantly shorter TCRB CDR3s in all four CD4+ subsets.

Expressed TCRB transcripts were sequenced because the entire RNA isolate underwent reverse transcription. TCRdb's copy holds only in-frame clones and misses some; the assay was immunoSEQ multiplex PCR. In the table there are about 360,000 clones, 10% to 15% of which are singletons. Antigens for these TCRs are unknown. The sample comprised naive CD4+ T cells from blood. The receptor set was obtained from a woman in her late teens or twenties with type 1 diabetes.

The rearrangement joins TRBV19 to TRBJ1-1; perhaps TRBD1 as D (6 bases). V was clipped by 5 bases and J by 10 bases, with 23 bases between them. CDR1 is LNHDA and CDR2 is SQIVND in the germline V gene (reference sequence). CDR3 length: 15 amino acids. The CDR3 spells CASSPTPTQGFGAFF. The CDR3 DNA reads as TGTGCCAGTAGTCCCACCCCCACTCAGGGGTTCGGAGCTTTCTTT.

This sequence joins TRBV15 and TRBJ2-3, with D possibly being TRBD2 (6 bases). Germline assignment: CDR1 LNHNV and CDR2 YYDKDF (reference sequence). The CDR3 spans 16 residues. V was clipped by 3 bases and J by 0 bases, with 13 bases between them. The CDR3 DNA reads TGTGCCACCAGCAGTATTCCCGGGAGCAGCACAGATACGCAGTATTTT. Protein sequence: CATSSIPGSSTDTQYF.

The genes are TRBV5-1 and TRBJ2-1; weak D call: TRBD1 (5 bases). The CDR3 consists of 15 residues. Deletions cut 4 bases from V and 1 base from J, with 12 bases between. Germline loops: CDR1 SGHRS, CDR2 YFSETQ. As DNA, the CDR3 is TGCGCCAGCAGCACAGCCCAGGGTTCCTACAATGAGCAGTTCTTC. This sequence encodes CASSTAQGSYNEQFF.

The chain recombines TRBV30 with TRBJ1-1; unclear D gene. Trimming took off 7 bases at V and 1 base at J, with 16 bases between the two ends. The CDR3 length is 14 residues. From germline, CDR1 is GTSNPN and CDR2 SVGIG (reference sequence). CDR3 in amino acids: CAFLPGIRNTEAFF. The CDR3 DNA reads TGTGCCTTTCTCCCCGGGATTAGGAACACTGAAGCTTTCTTT.

The rearrangement links TRBV28 to TRBJ2-3; TRBD2 matches at 10 bases. CDR1 is MDHEN, CDR2 SYDVKM, per germline. Germline trimming cut 6 bases from V and 4 bases from J; bases unmatched to any gene: 13. The CDR3 contains 17 residues. CDR3 sequence: CASSLPQSSGGADTQYF. CDR3 coding DNA: TGTGCCAGCAGCCTACCCCAGTCTAGCGGGGGAGCAGATACGCAGTATTTT.

There are a few counts of this clone. The chain couples TRBV29-1 to TRBJ2-7, with 10 bases that match TRBD2. Germline trimming cut 6 bases from V and 1 base from J; bases unmatched to any gene: 6. CDR1 SQVTM and CDR2 ANQGSEA come from the germline V gene. The CDR3 has 14 amino acids. The DNA for the CDR3 is TGCAGCGTCGTGGGACTAGCGTCTTCCTACGAGCAGTACTTC. Its protein is CSVVGLASSYEQYF.

This clone appeared a few times. Other DNA variants within this sample encode the same CDR3. The chain is built from TRBV9 and TRBJ2-2, with D tentatively TRBD2 (6 bases). CDR1 is SGDLS and CDR2 is YYNGEE in the germline V gene. The length of the CDR3 is 14 residues. The V end was cut by 0 bases, the J end by 5 bases, with 8 bases between. The CDR3 coding sequence is TGTGCCAGCAGCGTAGACGGGGGAACCGGGGAGCTGTTTTTT. Translation: CASSVDGGTGELFF. The complete variable domain, with remaining parts taken from reference TRBV9 and TRBJ2-2, reads DSGVTQTPKHLITATGQRVTLRCSPRSGDLSVYWYQQSLDQGLQFLIQYYNGEERAKGNILERFSAQQFPDLHSELNLSSLELGDSALYFCASSVDGGTGELFFGEGSRLTVL.

This sequence joins TRBV10-3 and TRBJ2-5; 8 bases are shared with TRBD1. CDR3 size: 15 residues. V was clipped by 3 bases and J by 7 bases; unmatched bases: 10. The germline CDR1 and CDR2 sequences are ENHRY and SYGVKD. DNA of the CDR3: TGTGCCATCAGTGAAAACCAGGGGGCCTATGGGACCCAGTACTTC. It specifies CAISENQGAYGTQYF.

This clone was detected only a few times. V is TRBV25-1 and J is TRBJ2-1; the match to TRBD2 covers 12 bases. The CDR3 spans 14 residues. V lost 6 bases to trimming and J lost 9 bases; unmatched junction nucleotides: 6. Per germline, CDR1 MGHDK and CDR2 SYGVNS. CDR3 DNA sequence: TGTGCCAGCAGGGATGAGACTAGCGGGAGTGAGCAGTTCTTC. Residues: CASRDETSGSEQFF.

V usage is TRBV7-2 and J usage is TRBJ2-3; perhaps TRBD2 as D (7 bases). V was cut by 2 bases and J by 1 base, with 22 bases left in between. CDR1 is SGHTA and CDR2 is FQGNSA in the germline V gene. The CDR3 is made up of 19 amino acids. The chain's CDR3 is CASSLQAGAGLGGTDTQYF. CDR3 in DNA: TGTGCCAGCAGCTTACAGGCGGGGGCGGGGTTGGGCGGCACAGATACGCAGTATTTT.

J is TRBJ1-2 and V is TRBV29-1; 8 bases are a match to TRBD1. With 6 bases clipped from V and 9 bases from J, the junction kept 6 bases outside the gene matches. This CDR3 is built from 11 residues. Germline V lookup: CDR1 SQVTM, CDR2 ANQGSEA. The CDR3 loop reads CSVGTGLRYTF. DNA of the CDR3: TGCAGCGTGGGGACAGGTCTACGCTACACCTTC. Variable domain in full (rest from reference TRBV29-1 and TRBJ1-2): SAVISQKPSRDICQRGTSLTIQCQVDSQVTMMFWYRQQPGQSLTLIATANQGSEATYESGFVIDKFPISRPNLTFSTLTVSNMSPEDSSIYLCSVGTGLRYTFGSGTRLTVV.

The table lists this clone with a few counts. The chain is built from TRBV5-4 and TRBJ2-7; the D gene is possibly TRBD1 (6 bases). The germline gives CDR1 SGHNT, CDR2 YYREEE (reference sequence). CDR3 length: 15 amino acids. V was pared by 3 bases and J by 2 bases, with 15 bases between. CDR3 region: CASSSTGLSTYEQYF. In nucleotides, the CDR3 is TGTGCCAGCAGCTCAACAGGGTTGAGTACCTACGAGCAGTACTTC. Based on the CDR3 plus reference TRBV5-4 and TRBJ2-7, the full variable domain is ETGVTQSPTHLIKTRGQQVTLRCSSQSGHNTVSWYQQALGQGPQFIFQYYREEENGRGNFPPRFSGLQFPNYSSELNVNALELDDSALYLCASSSTGLSTYEQYFGPGTRLTVT.

The chain has TRBV15 and TRBJ2-7, with D tentatively TRBD1 (6 bases). CDR3 length: 13 residues. Germline lookup yields CDR1 LNHNV and CDR2 YYDKDF (reference sequence). Trimming cost V 5 bases and J 4 bases, with 12 bases left between them. In DNA, the CDR3 is TGTGCCACCAGCGACCGGGACAAGTACGAGCAGTACTTC. Translating gives CATSDRDKYEQYF.

A few counts support this clone. This chain connects TRBV29-1 to TRBJ2-1, with 14 nucleotides matching TRBD2. This CDR3 comprises 15 residues. V trimming: 4 bases; J trimming: 7 bases; junction bases outside the gene matches: 6. CDR1 is SQVTM, CDR2 ANQGSEA, per germline. The CDR3 nucleotides are TGCAGCGTTGCGGCAAGACTAGCGGGAGGGAATGAGCAGTTCTTC. This gives the protein CSVAARLAGGNEQFF.

This clone was seen more than once but under ten times. The genes are TRBV10-3 and TRBJ2-2, with 7 bases matching TRBD1. Germline V gene lookup returns CDR1 ENHRY and CDR2 SYGVKD. V shed 6 bases and J 1 base; nucleotides not matched to a gene: 2. The CDR3 spans 14 residues. CDR3 DNA: TGTGCCATCAGGGGGACAGAGAACACCGGGGAGCTGTTTTTT. Translating it yields CAIRGTENTGELFF.

The chain couples TRBV9 to TRBJ2-5, with TRBD2 as a possible D gene (5 bases). The V gene's germline CDR1 is SGDLS and CDR2 YYNGEE. Trimming removed 2 bases from V and 1 base from J, with 6 bases in between. CDR3 length: 13 residues. CDR3 in amino acids: CASSVLAQETQYF. The CDR3 coding sequence is TGTGCCAGCAGCGTTCTAGCCCAAGAGACCCAGTACTTC.

The chain recombines TRBV7-3 with TRBJ1-4; 9 bases match TRBD1. V was clipped by 5 bases and J by 7 bases; unmatched bases: 2. The germline CDR1 and CDR2 sequences are SGHTA and FQGTGA. This CDR3 region has 13 residues. In DNA form, the CDR3 reads TGTGCCAGCAGCGCGACAGGGGGTGAAAAACTGTTTTTT. Translation gives CASSATGGEKLFF.

This clone has a handful of counts. The J gene is TRBJ1-5, the V gene TRBV18, with TRBD1 as a possible D gene (6 bases). Trimming left V 3 bases short and J 5 bases short, with 11 bases between. The germline gives CDR1 KGHSH, CDR2 LQKENI. The CDR3 spans 14 residues. CDR3 sequence: CASSPNTGYQPQHF. The CDR3 nucleotides are TGTGCCAGCTCACCTAATACAGGGTATCAGCCCCAGCATTTT.

J is TRBJ1-5 and V is TRBV18; no clear D gene. The CDR3 has 15 residues. Germline values: CDR1 KGHSH, CDR2 LQKENI. The V end lost 2 bases, the J end lost 4 bases, and 12 bases lay between the germline ends. The CDR3 DNA follows: TGTGCCAGCTCACCAGAGTCCGGGGAAAATCAGCCCCAGCATTTT. The encoded protein is CASSPESGENQPQHF.

The CDR3 spells CASSNKSRQPSGANVLTF. DNA for the CDR3: TGTGCCAGCAGCAATAAGTCAAGACAGCCATCTGGGGCCAACGTCCTGACTTTC. The V and J genes are TRBV21-1 and TRBJ2-6; TRBD1 is taken as the D call from the table, unchecked against the DNA. TRBV21-1 is recorded as a pseudogene. CDR3 length equals 18 residues.

The CDR3 protein is CASSLLVAGGKETQYF. Here the CDR3 DNA reads TGTGCCAGCAGTTTATTGGTAGCGGGAGGCAAAGAGACCCAGTACTTC. The chain carries TRBV28 and TRBJ2-5; the match to TRBD2 covers 10 bases. V lost 1 base, J lost 3 bases, and 5 bases stayed unmatched. CDR1 is MDHEN and CDR2 is SYDVKM in the germline V gene. The CDR3 length is 16 residues.

The J gene is TRBJ2-7, the V gene TRBV29-1; 8 bases line up with TRBD1. CDR1 SQVTM and CDR2 ANQGSEA come from the germline V gene. V dropped 4 bases and J dropped 7; count of bases not matched to a gene: 9. This CDR3 is 13 amino acids long. For the CDR3, the DNA is TGCAGCGTTGCGGGACAGGCCCGTTGGGAGCAGTACTTC. Its translation is CSVAGQARWEQYF.

This clone showed up just a few times. The chain recombines TRBV6-5 with TRBJ2-3; the D gene is possibly TRBD2 (6 bases). V was clipped by 6 bases and J by 0 bases, with 7 bases between them. Germline CDR1 MNHEY, CDR2 SVGAGI. This CDR3 is built from 13 residues. CDR3 region: CASREGSTDTQYF. For the CDR3, the DNA is TGTGCCAGCAGGGAGGGGAGCACAGATACGCAGTATTTT.

This clone was observed a few times. The CDR3 reads CASSPPGLAGEAEQFF. The CDR3, as DNA: TGTGCCAGCAGCCCCCCGGGACTAGCGGGAGAGGCAGAGCAGTTCTTC. The gene calls are TRBV7-3 and TRBJ2-1; 14 bases align to TRBD2. V gave up 5 bases and J gave up 10 bases; unmatched junction bases: 10. This CDR3 contains 16 residues. CDR1 is SGHTA, CDR2 FQGTGA, per germline.

This CDR3 reads CSAAAVRPGELFF. The CDR3, as DNA: TGCAGCGCAGCAGCGGTCCGGCCCGGGGAGCTGTTTTTT. This chain connects TRBV29-1 to TRBJ2-2; tentatively, D is TRBD2 (5 bases). Trimming left V 7 bases short and J 6 bases short, with 15 bases between. This CDR3 has 13 residues. Looked up from germline, CDR1 is SQVTM and CDR2 is ANQGSEA.

The rearrangement joins TRBV7-6 to TRBJ2-2, with 9 nucleotides matching TRBD1. The ends lost 5 bases at V and 6 bases at J; junction bases unmatched: 10. Germline CDR1 reads SGHVS; CDR2 reads FNYEAQ. CDR3 length equals 16 residues. The DNA of the CDR3 is TGTGCCAGCAGCGCGTCCGGGACAGGGCACCCCGGGGAGCTGTTTTTT. This gives the protein CASSASGTGHPGELFF.

The chain employs TRBV11-2 and TRBJ2-1; 14 bases agree with TRBD2. This CDR3 is 15 amino acids long. V lost 8 bases and J lost 5; bases outside the gene matches: 5. Germline CDR1 is SGHAT and CDR2 is FQNNGV. The CDR3 DNA reads as TGTGCCAGCGAAAGACTAGCGGGAGGGGACAATGAGCAGTTCTTC. It is translated as CASERLAGGDNEQFF.

J is TRBJ2-2 and V is TRBV4-2, with 12 nucleotides matching TRBD2. Germline CDR1 LGHNA, CDR2 YNFKEQ. The CDR3 is 16 amino acids. J was trimmed by 6 bases and V by 0 bases; bases with no gene match: 2. The CDR3 region has the DNA TGTGCCAGCAGCCAAGAGACTAGCGGGAGCGCCGGGGAGCTGTTTTTT. Protein: CASSQETSGSAGELFF.

V gene TRBV4-3 combines with J gene TRBJ2-7; 8 bases agree with TRBD1. CDR3 size: 15 residues. V shed 2 bases and J 2 bases; nucleotides not matched to a gene: 5. The germline V gene encodes CDR1 LGHNA and CDR2 YSLEER. The CDR3: CASSQRGQGTYEQYF. For the CDR3, the DNA is TGCGCCAGCAGCCAACGCGGACAGGGAACCTACGAGCAGTACTTC.

For this clone: At one end the junction does not follow the germline gene, possibly because of a read error. The J gene is TRBJ2-7, the V gene TRBV4-3; a possible D gene is TRBD2 (5 bases). Germline V gene sequence: CDR1 LGHNA, CDR2 YSLEER. The CDR3 totals 16 residues. The CDR3 loop reads CASSPAGTSSSHEQYF. The CDR3 coding sequence is TGCGCCAGCAGCCCTGCAGGAACTAGTTCCTCCCACGAGCAGTACTTC.

The chain is built from TRBV14 and TRBJ2-3; 14 bases match TRBD2. The CDR3 loop spans 16 amino acids. Germline V gene lookup returns CDR1 SGHDN and CDR2 FVKESK. V shed 5 bases and J 3 bases; nucleotides not matched to a gene: 4. The CDR3 loop reads CASSIGLAGGTDTQYF. CDR3 sequence (DNA): TGTGCCAGCAGCATCGGACTAGCGGGAGGTACAGATACGCAGTATTTT.